This entry is about one T cell receptor (beta chain). This clone appeared once. Its antigen specificity is not known. Nothing much larger sits one base from this clone, and base qualities are not available. The sample has other DNA sequences that encode this CDR3 too. The sample originates from a study of blood T cell repertoires in COVID-19 (dated by TCRdb to between 2020 and 2021). With regard to the full study: Samples from collaborators originated in the United States, Italy and Spain and spanned both the acute and convalescent phases of COVID-19. The prospective study material was composed of cDNA or gDNA derived from T cells, B-cell-depleted T cells, or PBMCs. The dataset comprised deeply sampled blood TCRbeta repertoires from subjects exposed to, actively infected with, or recovered from COVID-19. A freely available public database, intended as a resource for researchers studying the immune response to SARS-CoV-2, is where the repertoires were released. The samples were drawn from the first 160 participants of the ongoing ImmuneRACE study and from some 1,300 subjects provided by 6 global collaborators. A de-identified subject ID, COVID-19 status, age in years and sex were almost always included in the sample metadata. HLA class I and class II types, where available, came from metadata supplied by the sample provider rather than from assay-based typing. Overall study outcomes, separate from this receptor: The quantity of clinical and demographic metadata differed by source and by participant and was supplied without curation.

The CDR3 has 13 amino acids, counting the end cysteine and phenylalanine. CDR3 DNA only is kept here, 39 bases in frame from base 1. Germline trimming: 4 bases from V, 3 bases from J; junction bases outside gene matches: 2. Reading the germline V gene (reference sequence) gives CDR1 SGHNT and CDR2 YYREEE. The immunoSEQ Assay, a bias-controlled multiplex PCR, was used to amplify TCRbeta CDR3 regions from genomic DNA. Processing in the source paper ran as follows. Nucleated cell counts per sample were estimated from amplification of reference gene primers within the assay. To quantify the absolute abundance of each unique TCRbeta CDR3 rearrangement, sequence reads were collapsed and filtered. For each sample, productive Simpson clonality was calculated as the square root of Simpson's diversity index over productive rearrangements. TCRdb took this table from immuneACCESS and kept in-frame rearrangements with V and J called. Such tables lack part of the clones; where checked against another copy, unresolved V genes explain under half of the gap, and the rest is unexplained. From that table come the V and J calls and clone size; the DNA was used to work out D and trimming. The sample table holds approximately 200,000 clones, of which less than 90% were seen once. 10% of the sample comes from the top ten.

One collaborating source in Seattle enrolled patients while the patients were actively infected and followed the patients over time throughout the course of disease. Collaborating institutions collected whole blood in K2EDTA tubes following their own protocols. For TCRbeta analysis, collaborators shipped samples in one of three forms: frozen whole blood, isolated PBMCs, or DNA extracted from either of those sample types. The clonotype comes from a woman of 80 years or more with COVID-19, enrolled during active disease. The sequenced material came from peripheral blood. Recombination joined TRBV5-4 with TRBJ2-7; 9 nucleotides in the junction match TRBD1. The sequenced DNA: TGTGCCAGCAGCAGACAGGGGGGCTACGAGCAGTACTTC. Protein translation: CASSRQGGYEQYF.